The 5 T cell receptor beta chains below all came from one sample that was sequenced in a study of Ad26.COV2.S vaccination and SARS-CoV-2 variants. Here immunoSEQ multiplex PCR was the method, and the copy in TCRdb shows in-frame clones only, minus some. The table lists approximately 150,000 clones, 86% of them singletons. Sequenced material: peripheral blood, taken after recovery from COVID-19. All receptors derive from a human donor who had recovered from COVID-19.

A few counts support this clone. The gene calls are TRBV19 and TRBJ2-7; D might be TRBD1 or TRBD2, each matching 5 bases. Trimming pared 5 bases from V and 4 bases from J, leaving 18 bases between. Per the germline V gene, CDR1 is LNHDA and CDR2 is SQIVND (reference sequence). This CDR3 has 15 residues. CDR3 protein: CASSPSSGPLYEQYF. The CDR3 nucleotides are TGTGCCAGTAGTCCCTCCTCGGGACCTCTTTACGAGCAGTACTTC.

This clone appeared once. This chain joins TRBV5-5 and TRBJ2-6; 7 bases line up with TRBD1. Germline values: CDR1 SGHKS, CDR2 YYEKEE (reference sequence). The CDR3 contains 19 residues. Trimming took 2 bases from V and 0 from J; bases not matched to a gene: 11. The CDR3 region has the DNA TGTGCCAGCAGCTTCAGTTTCGGACAGGTGACCTCTGGGGCCAACGTCCTGACTTTC. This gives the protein CASSFSFGQVTSGANVLTF.

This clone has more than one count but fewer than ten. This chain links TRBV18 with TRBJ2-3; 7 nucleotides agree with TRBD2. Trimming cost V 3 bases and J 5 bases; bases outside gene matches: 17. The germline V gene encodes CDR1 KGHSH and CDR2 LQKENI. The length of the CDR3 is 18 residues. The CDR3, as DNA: TGTGCCAGCTCACCCGGGACTACGAAAACCAGATGGGGAGATACGCAGTATTTT. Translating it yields CASSPGTTKTRWGDTQYF.

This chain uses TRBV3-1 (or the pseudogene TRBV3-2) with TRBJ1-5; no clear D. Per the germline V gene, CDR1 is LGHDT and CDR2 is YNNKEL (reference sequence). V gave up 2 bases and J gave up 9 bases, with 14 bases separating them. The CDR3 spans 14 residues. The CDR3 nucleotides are TGTGCCAGCAGCCAATGGGGAGCAACGGGGCCCCAGCATTTT. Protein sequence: CASSQWGATGPQHF.

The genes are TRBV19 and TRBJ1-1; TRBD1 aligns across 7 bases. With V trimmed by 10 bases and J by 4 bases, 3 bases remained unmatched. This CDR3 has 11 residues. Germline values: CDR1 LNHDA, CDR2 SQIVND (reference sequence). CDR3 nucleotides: TGTGCCATCAACAGGGGCACTGAAGCTTTCTTT. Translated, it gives CAINRGTEAFF.